These T cell receptor beta chains were read from a single sample in a study of T cell repertoires in cytomegalovirus infection. TCRdb called the reads again in MiXCR, with one record for every CDR3 protein. This table has hundreds of thousands of distinct CDR3 sequences, under 40% appearing once. Sequenced input: PBMCs. The receptors originated from a human donor in good health (CMV status not recorded). Some clones in this sample may be carry-over from other donors' samples. CDR3s include the opening cysteine and the closing phenylalanine or tryptophan. Fields, in order: clone size, J gene, D gene, V gene, CDR3 protein, CDR3 DNA. A D gene is named only where the DNA matches it firmly. For some rows the clone size is stated as once, few or many, or as a class when expanded; others skip it.

.	TRBJ2-1	TRBD2	TRBV6-1	CASESHLLTSGRYNEQFF	TGTGCCAGCGAATCTCACCTACTGACTAGCGGACGCTACAATGAGCAGTTCTTC
.	TRBJ1-1	.	TRBV3-1	CASRSAGNTEAFF	TGTGCCAGCAGATCCGCGGGCAACACTGAAGCTTTCTTT
many	TRBJ1-5	.	TRBV6-1	CASSARVNQPQHF	TGTGCCAGCAGTGCCCGGGTCAATCAGCCCCAGCATTTT
few	TRBJ1-1	.	TRBV7-2	CASSSRPQTKNTEAFF	TGTGCCAGCAGCTCACGCCCACAGACGAAGAACACTGAAGCTTTCTTT
few	TRBJ2-2	.	TRBV29-1	CSVAGSNTGELFF	TGCAGCGTTGCTGGGTCCAACACCGGGGAGCTGTTTTTT
many	TRBJ2-7	.	TRBV7-8	CASSLVEGYEQYF	TGTGCCAGCAGCTTAGTTGAGGGGTACGAGCAGTACTTC
few	TRBJ2-2	.	TRBV27	CASRALQGVGTGELFF	TGTGCCAGCAGAGCCCTTCAGGGTGTTGGCACCGGGGAGCTGTTTTTT
few	TRBJ1-5	.	TRBV5-1	CASSLDTAGQPQHF	TGCGCCAGCAGCTTGGATACAGCGGGACAGCCCCAGCATTTT
.	TRBJ2-5	TRBD1	TRBV6-1	CASRPGQGGQETQYF	TGTGCCAGCAGACCTGGACAGGGGGGACAAGAGACCCAGTACTTC
few	TRBJ1-2	TRBD1	TRBV6-5	CASSAGTDIYGYTF	TGTGCCAGCAGCGCCGGGACAGACATCTATGGCTACACCTTC
.	TRBJ1-1	TRBD1	TRBV7-2	CASSARTGKNTEAFF	TGTGCCAGCAGCGCACGGACAGGGAAGAACACTGAAGCTTTCTTT
.	TRBJ2-5	TRBD2	TRBV12-3/TRBV12-4	CASSPRGVGKEETQYF	TGTGCCAGCAGTCCCCGGGGGGTTGGAAAGGAAGAGACCCAGTACTTC
.	TRBJ1-1	.	TRBV20-1	CSARAAAGHEDTEAFF	TGCAGTGCTAGGGCTGCGGCAGGTCATGAGGACACTGAAGCTTTCTTT
.	TRBJ2-1	TRBD1	TRBV6-1	CASSREGQRSSYNEQFF	TGTGCCAGCAGTCGAGAGGGACAGAGGAGCTCCTACAATGAGCAGTTCTTC
.	TRBJ2-7	.	TRBV7-2	CASSSQRRTVSYEQYF	TGTGCCAGCAGCTCCCAGCGGCGGACTGTTAGCTACGAGCAGTACTTC
.	TRBJ1-5	.	TRBV28	CASSSLYQPQHF	TGTGCCAGCAGTTCTCTCTATCAGCCCCAGCATTTT
.	TRBJ1-1	.	TRBV28	CASSSRHGRRTEAFF	TGTGCCAGCAGTTCCCGTCATGGACGTAGGACTGAAGCTTTCTTT
few	TRBJ1-1	.	TRBV19	CASSATPLEDTEAFF	TGTGCCAGTAGTGCCACCCCCCTGGAGGACACTGAAGCTTTCTTT
.	TRBJ1-5	.	TRBV6-5	CASSRIPLSLSNQPQHF	TGTGCCAGCAGCCGAATACCGCTCTCCTTGAGCAATCAGCCCCAGCATTTT
.	TRBJ1-5	.	TRBV28	CASSLGGLRQPQHF	TGTGCCAGCAGTTTGGGAGGGTTGAGACAGCCCCAGCATTTT
.	TRBJ1-2	TRBD1	TRBV4-1	CASSQDSGQGAGGYTF	TGCGCCAGCAGCCAAGATAGTGGACAGGGGGCAGGTGGCTACACCTTC
.	TRBJ2-4	.	TRBV12-3/TRBV12-4	CASSPQGTAKNIQYF	TGTGCCAGCAGTCCCCAGGGGACGGCCAAAAACATTCAGTACTTC
few	TRBJ1-1	.	TRBV6-5	CASRNFPGRNTEAFF	TGTGCCAGCAGAAATTTTCCGGGACGGAACACTGAAGCTTTCTTT
.	TRBJ1-1	.	TRBV3-1	CASSQEGAGGAFF	TGTGCCAGCAGCCAAGAAGGAGCGGGGGGGGCTTTCTTT
.	TRBJ2-3	TRBD2	TRBV28	CASSSMTSGPQDTQYF	TGTGCCAGCAGTTCCATGACTAGCGGGCCCCAAGATACGCAGTATTTT
.	TRBJ2-7	.	TRBV19	CASSQRRSYEQYF	TGTGCCAGTAGTCAACGGAGGTCGTACGAGCAGTACTTC
.	TRBJ1-5	.	TRBV6-1	CASKAGDAQPQHF	TGTGCCAGCAAAGCTGGCGACGCGCAGCCCCAGCATTTT
few	TRBJ1-2	TRBD1	TRBV5-6	CATSYRGHDYGYTF	TGTGCCACTTCTTACAGGGGGCATGACTATGGCTACACCTTC
many	TRBJ1-1	.	TRBV7-8	CASSSTGTGEAFF	TGTGCCAGCAGCTCCACAGGGACTGGGGAAGCTTTCTTT